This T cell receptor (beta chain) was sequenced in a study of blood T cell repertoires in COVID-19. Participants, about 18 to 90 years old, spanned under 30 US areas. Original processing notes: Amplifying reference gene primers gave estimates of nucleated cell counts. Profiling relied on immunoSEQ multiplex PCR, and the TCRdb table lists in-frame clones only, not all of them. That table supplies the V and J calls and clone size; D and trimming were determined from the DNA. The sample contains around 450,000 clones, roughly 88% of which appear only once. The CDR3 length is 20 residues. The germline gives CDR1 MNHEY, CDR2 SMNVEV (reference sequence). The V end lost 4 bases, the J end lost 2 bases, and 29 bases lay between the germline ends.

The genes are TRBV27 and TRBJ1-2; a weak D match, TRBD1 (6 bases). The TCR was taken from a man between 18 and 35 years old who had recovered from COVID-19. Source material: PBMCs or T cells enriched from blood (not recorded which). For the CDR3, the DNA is TGTGCCAGCAGTTCCTTAGGGTTTAGGGGGACCCAAAAGACCAACTATGGCTACACCTTC. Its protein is CASSSLGFRGTQKTNYGYTF.